The 32 T cell receptor beta chains in this list originate from one sample, sequenced in a study of T cell repertoires in ileal Crohn's disease (dated by TCRdb to 2018 to 2020). Library creation used the immunoSEQ multiplex PCR assay. TCRdb carries this immuneACCESS record with in-frame sequences only. Its versions omit some clonotypes, under half of them owing to an unresolved V gene in the studies checked, with the rest unexplained. In all, the sample holds approximately 4,100 clones, and about 79% of those were seen once. Of the sample, approximately 7% is held by the ten largest clones. Sequencing was done on a sample of ileal tissue. These receptors originate from an adult with Crohn's disease.

The chain is built from TRBV4-3 and TRBJ2-1, with D perhaps matching TRBD2 (6 bases). Trimming took 1 base from V and 4 from J, leaving 11 bases between them. Germline CDR1 reads LGHNA; CDR2 reads YSLEER. The length of the CDR3 is 15 residues. The CDR3 is CASSQGAGIYNEQFF. The CDR3, as DNA: TGCGCCAGCAGCCAAGGGGCGGGGATTTACAATGAGCAGTTCTTC.

V is TRBV11-2 and J is TRBJ2-7; D is unresolved. Germline CDR1 and CDR2: SGHAT and FQNNGV. This CDR3 is built from 18 residues. V was trimmed by 0 bases and J by 1 base, leaving 19 bases between them. The CDR3 bases are TGTGCCAGCAGCTTAGATATAAAAATTATGGCGGCTTCCTACGAGCAGTACTTC. This translates into CASSLDIKIMAASYEQYF.

This clone has a single count. The chain joins TRBV29-1 to TRBJ2-1; 11 positions match TRBD1. Looked up from germline, CDR1 is SQVTM and CDR2 is ANQGSEA. The CDR3 contains 17 residues. With 1 base clipped from V and 1 base from J, the junction kept 6 bases outside the gene matches. The CDR3 nucleotides read TGCAGCGTTGAAGGGACAGGGGGCATCAGGTCCTACAATGAGCAGTTCTTC. Residues: CSVEGTGGIRSYNEQFF.

The chain joins TRBV4-1 to TRBJ1-4; no reliable D call. The CDR3 covers 15 residues. Trimming took 0 bases from V and 6 from J, leaving 11 bases between them. Germline values: CDR1 MGHRA, CDR2 YSYEKL. This CDR3 reads CASSQEPHQDEKLFF. CDR3 in DNA: TGCGCCAGCAGCCAAGAACCGCACCAGGATGAAAAACTGTTTTTT.

The chain has TRBV5-4 and TRBJ2-7, with a weak D call TRBD2 (6 bases). The CDR3 covers 14 residues. Germline V gene sequence: CDR1 SGHNT, CDR2 YYREEE (reference sequence). Trimming took off 0 bases at V and 7 bases at J, with 14 bases between the two ends. Here the CDR3 reads CASSLDFGGREQYF. Written as DNA, the CDR3 is TGTGCCAGCAGCTTGGATTTCGGGGGAAGGGAGCAGTACTTC.

This clone was detected only a few times. The CDR3 spells CARRDRGRNEQFF. The CDR3 DNA follows: TGTGCCAGGCGGGACAGGGGTCGAAATGAGCAGTTCTTC. The J gene is TRBJ2-1, the V gene TRBV7-2; TRBD1 aligns across 10 bases. CDR1 is SGHTA and CDR2 is FQGNSA in the germline V gene. CDR3 length: 13 residues. Trimming removed 9 bases from V and 7 bases from J; junction bases left unmatched: 6.

The gene calls are TRBV5-1 and TRBJ1-1; TRBD1 might be the D (5 bases). Germline V gives CDR1 SGHRS, CDR2 YFSETQ. Trimming removed 1 base from V and 2 bases from J, with 18 bases in between. This CDR3 region has 17 residues. Here the CDR3 reads CASSLPPSAGINTEAFF. The DNA for the CDR3 is TGCGCCAGCAGCTTGCCTCCCTCGGCAGGGATTAACACTGAAGCTTTCTTT.

A single count supports this clone. CDR3 in amino acids: CSATWAQGGGQETQYF. DNA for the CDR3: TGCAGCGCCACCTGGGCGCAGGGAGGGGGGCAAGAGACCCAGTACTTC. The rearrangement uses TRBV29-1 and TRBJ2-5; weak D call: TRBD2 (7 bases). In germline, CDR1 is SQVTM, CDR2 ANQGSEA. With 7 bases removed from V and 2 bases from J, the gap between germline ends came to 23 bases. The length of the CDR3 is 16 residues.

The V call is TRBV5-4, the J call TRBJ2-6; D perhaps matches TRBD1 (6 bases). V lost 5 bases and J lost 1, with 10 bases in between. The germline V gene encodes CDR1 SGHNT and CDR2 YYREEE (reference sequence). The CDR3 sequence is 15 residues long. The CDR3 DNA reads as TGTGCCAGCAGGACACAGGGATCTGGGGCCAACGTCCTGACTTTC. Amino acid sequence: CASRTQGSGANVLTF. Full variable domain (rest looked up from reference TRBV5-4 and TRBJ2-6): ETGVTQSPTHLIKTRGQQVTLRCSSQSGHNTVSWYQQALGQGPQFIFQYYREEENGRGNFPPRFSGLQFPNYSSELNVNALELDDSALYLCASRTQGSGANVLTFGAGSRLTVL.

The chain couples TRBV9 to TRBJ1-2; the D is unclear. Germline CDR1 and CDR2: SGDLS and YYNGEE. V dropped 4 bases and J dropped 8 bases, with 18 bases sitting between them. CDR3 size: 14 residues. CDR3 in DNA: TGTGCCAGCAGCATCAAGCCTGAACGGGGAGGCTACACCTTC. Its protein product is CASSIKPERGGYTF.

The genes are TRBV7-2 and TRBJ1-2; the D is unclear. V was clipped by 5 bases and J by 8 bases, with 21 bases between them. Germline CDR1 and CDR2: SGHTA and FQGNSA. The CDR3 extends over 15 amino acids. The CDR3 DNA reads TGTGCCAGCAGCCCCCGGGGTTTTTTTCTAGGCGGCTACACCTTC. It specifies CASSPRGFFLGGYTF.

The chain employs TRBV7-9 and TRBJ2-7, with TRBD2 matching over 7 bases. The CDR3 consists of 13 residues. The germline CDR1 and CDR2 sequences are SEHNR and FQNEAQ (reference sequence). With 3 bases clipped from V and 7 bases from J, the junction kept 6 bases outside the gene matches. The CDR3 DNA reads as TGTGCCAGCAGCTTGGGCAGAGCGGGGGAGCAGTACTTC. Translated, it gives CASSLGRAGEQYF.

The chain is built from TRBV20-1 and TRBJ2-1; D gene uncertain. V lost 3 bases and J 4 bases, leaving 4 bases between the germline ends. The CDR3 is made up of 11 amino acids. Germline V lookup: CDR1 DFQATT, CDR2 SNEGSKA (reference sequence). In DNA form, the CDR3 reads TGCAGTGCTAGTCGTTACAATGAGCAGTTCTTC. Its protein product is CSASRYNEQFF.

The chain joins TRBV28 to TRBJ1-2, with D possibly matching TRBD1 (5 bases). V shed 5 bases and J shed 5 bases, with 15 bases lying between them. Per germline, CDR1 MDHEN and CDR2 SYDVKM. The CDR3 has 14 amino acids. This chain's CDR3 is CASSGGGVGYGYTF. Here the CDR3 DNA reads TGTGCCAGCAGTGGGGGAGGGGTCGGGTATGGCTACACCTTC.

The chain is built from TRBV27 and TRBJ2-3; 10 positions agree with TRBD2. Germline CDR1 reads MNHEY; CDR2 reads SMNVEV (reference sequence). Trimming took 2 bases from V and 5 from J; bases not matched to a gene: 13. This CDR3 contains 18 residues. The CDR3 DNA sequence: TGTGCCAGCAGTTTACAGGTTCCAGCGGGGGGGCCGGAAGATACGCAGTATTTT. Its translation is CASSLQVPAGGPEDTQYF.

The J gene is TRBJ1-2, the V gene TRBV21-1; TRBD1 is taken as the D call from the table, unchecked against the DNA. TRBV21-1 corresponds to a pseudogene. The CDR3 is 17 residues long. The CDR3 nucleotides read TGTGCCAGCAGCAAAGTCAGCAGGACAGGGAGTATCTATGGCTACACCTTC. This encodes CASSKVSRTGSIYGYTF.

The rearrangement uses TRBV10-2 and TRBJ2-1; no definite D call. CDR3 length equals 12 residues. Deletions cut 6 bases from V and 3 bases from J, with 6 bases between. Germline V gives CDR1 WSHSY, CDR2 SAAADI. The CDR3 sequence is CASSPGYNEQFF. The CDR3 DNA reads as TGCGCCAGCAGCCCCGGCTACAATGAGCAGTTCTTC.

V usage is TRBV5-1 and J usage is TRBJ2-5, with a possible D match to TRBD1 (5 bases). Trimming took 4 bases from V and 2 from J, leaving 18 bases between them. CDR3 length equals 16 residues. In germline, CDR1 is SGHRS, CDR2 YFSETQ. CDR3 sequence: CASSTDSDRVQETQYF. The CDR3 DNA is TGCGCCAGCAGCACCGACAGTGACAGAGTTCAAGAGACCCAGTACTTC.

The chain combines TRBV27 with TRBJ2-3, with a possible D match to TRBD2 (5 bases). CDR3 length: 15 residues. The germline V and J ends were trimmed by 2 bases and 0 bases, with 9 bases remaining between them. Germline CDR1 reads MNHEY; CDR2 reads SMNVEV (reference sequence). CDR3 amino acids: CASSLRSGSTDTQYF. As DNA, the CDR3 is TGTGCCAGCAGTTTAAGAAGCGGAAGCACAGATACGCAGTATTTT.

The chain joins TRBV27 to TRBJ1-1, with 7 bases fitting TRBD1. This CDR3 contains 13 residues. CDR1 MNHEY and CDR2 SMNVEV come from the germline V gene (reference sequence). Trimming took 8 bases from V and 8 from J; bases not matched to a gene: 11. The CDR3 DNA follows: TGTGCCAGCGAACGACAGGGATACGGCGAAGCTTTCTTT. Its protein is CASERQGYGEAFF.

The genes are TRBV5-6 and TRBJ1-3; D is undetermined. Trimming stripped 0 bases from V and 0 bases from J, with 7 bases between. The CDR3 spans 15 residues. Germline V CDR1 and CDR2: SGHDT, YYEEEE. CDR3 residues: CASSLGPSSGNTIYF. CDR3 sequence (DNA): TGTGCCAGCAGCTTGGGGCCTAGCTCTGGAAACACCATATATTTT.

The chain carries TRBV7-9 and TRBJ1-3; the match to TRBD1 covers 9 bases. The J segment lost 5 bases and the V segment lost 2 bases, leaving 4 bases of the junction unmatched. This CDR3 is built from 15 residues. CDR1 is SEHNR and CDR2 is FQNEAQ in the germline V gene (reference sequence). CDR3 nucleotide sequence: TGTGCCAGCAGCTTAACACAGGGGGCACGAAACACCATATATTTT. The encoded protein is CASSLTQGARNTIYF.

The V and J genes are TRBV5-8 and TRBJ1-1; D is unclear. This CDR3 spans 14 amino acids. Per the germline V gene, CDR1 is SGHTS and CDR2 is YDEGEE. CDR3 amino acids: CADAAGVWNTEAFF. CDR3 coding DNA: TGTGCAGATGCCGCCGGGGTCTGGAACACTGAAGCTTTCTTT.

J is TRBJ1-2 and V is TRBV5-4; no reliable D call. Trimming stripped 5 bases from V and 3 bases from J, with 11 bases between. In germline, CDR1 is SGHNT, CDR2 YYREEE (reference sequence). The CDR3 covers 13 residues. DNA of the CDR3: TGTGCCAGCAGGGTCGACACGTACTATGGCTACACCTTC. Its translation: CASRVDTYYGYTF.

V and J are TRBV2 and TRBJ2-3, with a tentative D call TRBD1 (6 bases). Germline CDR1 SNHLY, CDR2 FYNNEI. There are 15 residues in the CDR3. With 5 bases removed from V and 2 bases from J, the gap between germline ends came to 14 bases. CDR3 in DNA: TGTGCCAGCAGTAAGACAGGCAGAATCACAGATACGCAGTATTTT. Protein: CASSKTGRITDTQYF.

The chain recombines TRBV28 with TRBJ1-1; D gene ambiguous. The CDR3 runs to 14 residues. Germline loops: CDR1 MDHEN, CDR2 SYDVKM. The germline V and J ends were trimmed by 3 bases and 6 bases, with 14 bases remaining between them. In nucleotides, the CDR3 is TGTGCCAGCAGTTTCGGGCTCAGGAGGGCTGAAGCTTTCTTT. It translates to CASSFGLRRAEAFF.

The chain links TRBV28 to TRBJ1-1; 9 bases map to TRBD1. Germline loops: CDR1 MDHEN, CDR2 SYDVKM. V was pared by 8 bases and J by 5 bases, with 9 bases of the junction left unmatched. CDR3 length equals 14 residues. CDR3 sequence reads: CASRGQGRGTEAFF. DNA for the CDR3: TGTGCCAGCCGTGGACAGGGGAGGGGTACTGAAGCTTTCTTT.

DNA for the CDR3: TGTGCCAGCAGTGAACGCCCGATAGGGGGTCGGAGCACCGGGGAGCTGTTTTTT. It translates to CASSERPIGGRSTGELFF. The chain employs TRBV2 and TRBJ2-2; tentative D call: TRBD1 (6 bases). CDR3 length: 18 amino acids. The V gene's germline CDR1 is SNHLY and CDR2 FYNNEI. V shed 2 bases and J shed 4 bases, with 20 bases lying between them.

The chain couples TRBV15 to TRBJ2-7; D is ambiguous. The length of the CDR3 is 13 residues. Looked up from germline, CDR1 is LNHNV and CDR2 is YYDKDF (reference sequence). V lost 0 bases to trimming and J lost 3 bases, with 6 bases between them. The CDR3 spells CATSREAYYEQYF. CDR3 bases: TGTGCCACCAGCAGAGAAGCCTACTACGAGCAGTACTTC.

In nucleotides, the CDR3 is TGCGCCAGCAGCTTGGTGATAGGGGCCCCTGAAGCTTTCTTT. Translating gives CASSLVIGAPEAFF. This chain links TRBV5-1 with TRBJ1-1; D perhaps matches TRBD1 (5 bases). With 0 bases removed from V and 6 bases from J, the gap between germline ends came to 12 bases. The CDR3 consists of 14 residues. Germline CDR1 SGHRS, CDR2 YFSETQ.

The chain has TRBV2 and TRBJ2-2, with 9 bases that match TRBD1. V trimming: 6 bases; J trimming: 13 bases; junction bases outside the gene matches: 6. The CDR3 is made up of 12 amino acids. Germline CDR1 and CDR2: SNHLY and FYNNEI. The CDR3 DNA is TGTGCCAGCAGCTCACAGGGGGCAGGGCTGTTTTTT. It encodes CASSSQGAGLFF.

The V gene is TRBV11-2, the J gene TRBJ1-2, with 7 bases fitting TRBD1. With 2 bases clipped from V and 4 bases from J, the junction kept 7 bases outside the gene matches. Germline CDR1 is SGHAT and CDR2 is FQNNGV. The CDR3 covers 15 residues. CDR3 residues: CASSLSRDSSYGYTF. CDR3 bases: TGTGCCAGCAGCTTATCCCGGGACAGTTCCTATGGCTACACCTTC. Using reference TRBV11-2 and TRBJ1-2 for the parts outside the CDR3, the full variable domain is EAGVAQSPRYKIIEKRQSVAFWCNPISGHATLYWYQQILGQGPKLLIQFQNNGVVDDSQLPKDRFSAERLKGVDSTLKIQPAKLEDSAVYLCASSLSRDSSYGYTFGSGTRLTVV.